One sample yielded the 16 T cell receptor beta chains listed below, sequenced in a study of post-analysis software for immune sequencing data. Unique molecular identifiers were carried by the TCR beta cDNA libraries. TCRdb used MiXCR to reprocess the PCR reads, holding one entry per CDR3 protein. In the table there are 750,000 to 950,000 distinct CDR3 sequences, roughly 58% of which are singletons. Study-wide points: Five TRBV segments, including TRBV5-6, TRBV5-1 and TRBV20-1, were more frequent in patients than controls.

These receptors' antigens are unknown. The specimen was blood. Every receptor here comes from a girl between 5 and 17 years old with multiple sclerosis.

This clonotype was observed many times. The chain recombines TRBV20-1 with TRBJ2-1, with 7 bases lining up with TRBD2. J was trimmed by 11 bases and V by 6 bases; bases with no gene match: 10. Germline V CDR1 and CDR2: DFQATT, SNEGSKA (reference sequence). The CDR3 has 12 residues. The CDR3 here is CSAGGLAVKQFF. The CDR3 DNA reads as TGCAGTGCGGGGGGTCTAGCGGTGAAGCAGTTCTTC.

J is TRBJ2-7 and V is TRBV7-2; D may be TRBD2 (5 bases). Germline V gene data show CDR1 as SGHTA and CDR2 as FQGNSA. V was shortened by 2 bases and J by 2 bases, with 10 bases between the two germline ends. The length of the CDR3 is 14 residues. CDR3 DNA: TGTGCCAGCAGCTTAATAGGACTTGCCTACGAGCAGTACTTC. Protein product: CASSLIGLAYEQYF. Full variable domain (outside the CDR3, taken from reference TRBV7-2 and TRBJ2-7): GAGVSQSPSNKVTEKGKDVELRCDPISGHTALYWYRQSLGQGLEFLIYFQGNSAPDKSGLPSDRFSAERTGGSVSTLTIQRTQQEDSAVYLCASSLIGLAYEQYFGPGTRLTVT.

The CDR3, as DNA: TGTGCCAGCAGTGAATATACAGGGCGGGGGTCTTACGAGCAGTACTTC. This sequence encodes CASSEYTGRGSYEQYF. The genes are TRBV25-1 and TRBJ2-7; D is perhaps TRBD2 (7 bases). Per the germline V gene, CDR1 is MGHDK and CDR2 is SYGVNS. This CDR3 is 16 amino acids long. V lost 0 bases and J lost 4, with 16 bases in between.

This clonotype was detected only a few times. The V gene is TRBV5-1, the J gene TRBJ1-6; no clear D gene. CDR1 and CDR2 from the germline V gene are SGHRS and YFSETQ. CDR3 length: 14 residues. With 6 bases removed from V and 5 bases from J, the gap between germline ends came to 12 bases. Written as DNA, the CDR3 is TGCGCCAGCACTGCCAGCACGGATAATTCACCCCTCCACTTT. Its protein product is CASTASTDNSPLHF.

The V and J genes are TRBV29-1 and TRBJ1-5; 7 bases are a match to TRBD1. Germline V gene lookup returns CDR1 SQVTM and CDR2 ANQGSEA. The CDR3 spans 13 residues. V gave up 4 bases and J gave up 7 bases; unmatched junction bases: 7. The CDR3 here is CSVGEGGGQPQHF. The CDR3 DNA reads TGCAGCGTTGGGGAAGGGGGCGGCCAGCCCCAGCATTTT.

The CDR3 here is CSVDQGLNRETQYF. The CDR3 region has the DNA TGCAGCGTTGATCAGGGTCTGAATCGAGAGACCCAGTACTTC. The chain recombines TRBV29-1 with TRBJ2-5; maybe TRBD1 (5 bases). Deletions cut 3 bases from V and 4 bases from J, with 15 bases between. The germline V gene has CDR1 SQVTM and CDR2 ANQGSEA. This CDR3 contains 14 residues.

This clonotype was picked up a small number of times. The J gene is TRBJ2-7, the V gene TRBV29-1; TRBD1 aligns across 9 bases. Germline loops: CDR1 SQVTM, CDR2 ANQGSEA. Trimming at V came to 2 bases and at J to 3 bases, leaving 14 bases not matched to a gene. The CDR3 loop spans 17 amino acids. CDR3 residues: CSVEFPPSGQGLYEQYF. In nucleotides, the CDR3 is TGCAGCGTTGAATTCCCACCGTCGGGACAGGGTCTCTACGAGCAGTACTTC.

On this clonotype: One junction end disagrees with the germline gene, perhaps due to a read error. The chain uses TRBV6-1 and TRBJ2-7, with 7 bases aligning to TRBD1. The CDR3 has 15 residues. Germline-derived CDR1 and CDR2 are MNHNS and SASEGT. CDR3 DNA sequence: TGTGCCAGCAGTGCAGGCAGGGGGATCTCCTGCGAGCAGTACTTC. As protein: CASSAGRGISCEQYF.

The chain joins TRBV5-6 to TRBJ1-4, with D perhaps matching TRBD1 (6 bases). Germline CDR1 reads SGHDT; CDR2 reads YYEEEE. V dropped 4 bases and J dropped 4 bases, with 17 bases sitting between them. The CDR3 runs to 16 residues. DNA of the CDR3: TGTGCCAGCAGCCCCTACCGGGGGGGGCTTAATGAAAAACTGTTTTTT. Translating it yields CASSPYRGGLNEKLFF. The full variable domain, with the rest looked up from reference TRBV5-6 and TRBJ1-4, is DAGVTQSPTHLIKTRGQQVTLRCSPKSGHDTVSWYQQALGQGPQFIFQYYEEEERQRGNFPDRFSGHQFPNYSSELNVNALLLGDSALYLCASSPYRGGLNEKLFFGSGTQLSVL.

This rearrangement joins TRBV6-5 to TRBJ1-2; TRBD1 agrees at 12 bases. Germline assignment: CDR1 MNHEY and CDR2 SVGAGI. J gave up 4 bases and V 4 bases, and 13 bases lay outside the gene matches. The CDR3 is made up of 18 amino acids. CDR3 bases: TGTGCCAGCAGTTGCTCCCTCTTCGGGACAGGGGGCTCCTATGGCTACACCTTC. It translates to CASSCSLFGTGGSYGYTF.

The gene calls are TRBV6-1 and TRBJ2-5; TRBD2 matches 7 bases. With V trimmed by 2 bases and J by 4 bases, 7 bases remained unmatched. The germline V gene encodes CDR1 MNHNS and CDR2 SASEGT. This CDR3 has 15 residues. The chain's CDR3 is CASSEQAGSGETQYF. Written as DNA, the CDR3 is TGTGCCAGCAGTGAACAAGCGGGAAGCGGAGAGACCCAGTACTTC.

The chain recombines TRBV7-9 with TRBJ2-3; a possible D gene is TRBD2 (7 bases). CDR3 length equals 19 residues. V was pared by 6 bases and J by 2 bases, with 27 bases between. CDR1 SEHNR and CDR2 FQNEAQ come from the germline V gene (reference sequence). The CDR3 loop reads CASRPRLGGARLHTDTQYF. CDR3 DNA sequence: TGTGCCAGCAGGCCCAGGTTGGGGGGGGCCAGGCTCCACACAGATACGCAGTATTTT.

This chain connects TRBV5-1 to TRBJ2-1; 9 nucleotides match TRBD2. The CDR3 consists of 15 residues. Germline V gene data show CDR1 as SGHRS and CDR2 as YFSETQ. With 2 bases clipped from V and 5 bases from J, the junction kept 5 bases outside the gene matches. Here the CDR3 DNA reads TGCGCCAGCAGCTTCCTAGCGGGGATCGACAATGAGCAGTTCTTC. Encoded protein: CASSFLAGIDNEQFF.

J is TRBJ2-3 and V is TRBV5-6, with a possible D match to TRBD2 (5 bases). Trimming cost V 2 bases and J 1 base, with 14 bases left between them. Germline CDR1 SGHDT, CDR2 YYEEEE. The CDR3 is 16 residues long. The CDR3 coding sequence is TGTGCCAGCAGCTTCCGTTCGAGCGGTCGCACAGATACGCAGTATTTT. It codes for CASSFRSSGRTDTQYF.

V usage is TRBV5-5 and J usage is TRBJ2-3; 7 bases match TRBD2. J gave up 4 bases and V 4 bases, and 9 bases lay outside the gene matches. Looked up from germline, CDR1 is SGHKS and CDR2 is YYEKEE (reference sequence). This CDR3 spans 15 amino acids. This CDR3 is CASSRLASGADTQYF. For the CDR3, the DNA is TGTGCCAGCAGCCGCTTGGCTAGCGGTGCAGATACGCAGTATTTT. Together with reference TRBV5-5 and TRBJ2-3, the CDR3 gives the full variable domain: DAGVTQSPTHLIKTRGQQVTLRCSPISGHKSVSWYQQVLGQGPQFIFQYYEKEERGRGNFPDRFSARQFPNYSSELNVNALLLGDSALYLCASSRLASGADTQYFGPGTRLTVL.

The J gene is TRBJ2-1, the V gene TRBV20-1; a weak D match, TRBD2 (6 bases). Trimming took off 6 bases at V and 0 bases at J, with 12 bases between the two ends. CDR3 length: 14 amino acids. From germline, CDR1 is DFQATT and CDR2 SNEGSKA (reference sequence). The DNA for the CDR3 is TGCAGTGCGGAGGGACTCGGCTCCTACAATGAGCAGTTCTTC. Encoded protein: CSAEGLGSYNEQFF.